In its sample, the clone carrying this T cell receptor beta chain was seen many times. Its specificity is unknown. TCRdb called the 5' RACE reads again in MiXCR, with one record for every CDR3 protein. Altogether about 360,000 distinct CDR3 sequences are present, about 20% being singletons, with the ten largest covering around 13%. This CDR3 has 16 amino acids. Germline values: CDR1 ENHRY, CDR2 SYGVKD. V trimming: 7 bases; J trimming: 10 bases; junction bases outside the gene matches: 16. The source of the sample is a study of CD8 T cells in ankylosing spondylitis. Study-wide points: Significant enrichment of disease-linked clones was reported in matched ankylosing spondylitis synovial fluid. Clones linked to disease, bearing a CD8+ phenotype, were relatively rare in peripheral blood.

The sample consisted of blood, either unsorted or a sorted T cell fraction (not recorded which). The rearrangement joins TRBV10-3 to TRBJ2-1, with TRBD2 matching 10 bases. The sequence derives from a male donor with ankylosing spondylitis or in good health (not recorded which). In nucleotides, the CDR3 is TGTGCCATCACCCGTGATAGCGGGGGGCCGGATAGGGAGCAGTTCTTC. Protein product: CAITRDSGGPDREQFF.